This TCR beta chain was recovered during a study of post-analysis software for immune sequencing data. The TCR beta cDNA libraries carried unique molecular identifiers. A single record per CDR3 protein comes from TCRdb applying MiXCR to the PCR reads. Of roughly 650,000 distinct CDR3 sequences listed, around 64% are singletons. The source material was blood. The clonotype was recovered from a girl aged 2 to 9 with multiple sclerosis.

CDR3 loop: CASSLSEGFSYNEQFF. CDR3 nucleotides: TGCGCCAGCAGCTTGAGCGAAGGGTTCTCCTACAATGAGCAGTTCTTC. The rearrangement joins TRBV5-1 to TRBJ2-1; D is unresolved. CDR1 is SGHRS and CDR2 is YFSETQ in the germline V gene. V lost 1 base and J lost 0, with 11 bases in between. The CDR3 is 16 residues long.